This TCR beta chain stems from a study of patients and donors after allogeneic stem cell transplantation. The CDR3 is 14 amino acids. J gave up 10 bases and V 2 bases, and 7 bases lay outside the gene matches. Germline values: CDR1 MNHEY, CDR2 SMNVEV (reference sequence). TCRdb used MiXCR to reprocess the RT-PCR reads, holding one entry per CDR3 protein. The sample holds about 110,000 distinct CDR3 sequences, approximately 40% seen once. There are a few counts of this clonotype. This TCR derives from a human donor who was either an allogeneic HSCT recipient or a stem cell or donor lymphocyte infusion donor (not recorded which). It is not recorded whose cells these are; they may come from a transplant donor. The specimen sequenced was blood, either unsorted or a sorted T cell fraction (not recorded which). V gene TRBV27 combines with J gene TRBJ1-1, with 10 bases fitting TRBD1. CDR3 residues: CASSLKDRGYVAFF. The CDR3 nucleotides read TGTGCCAGCAGTTTAAAGGACAGGGGGTACGTAGCTTTCTTT.